The present TCR beta chain was sequenced within a study of cytomegalovirus exposure and HLA in healthy donors. It was with 60 Vbeta and 13 Jbeta primers that the PCR ran. Data came from immunoSEQ multiplex PCR; TCRdb stores just in-frame clones and leaves some out. Altogether 160,000 or so clones are present, around 84% being singletons, with the ten largest covering under 8%. The CDR3 runs to 10 residues. Germline lookup yields CDR1 MNHGY and CDR2 SVAAGI. The germline V and J ends were trimmed by 10 bases and 4 bases, with 5 bases remaining between them. The sequenced sample consisted of PBMCs. The chain carries TRBV6-9 and TRBJ1-5; D is unresolved. The receptor was derived from a man between 50 and 59 years old in good health and CMV-seropositive. As DNA, the CDR3 is TGTGCCACCCTAAATCAGCCCCAGCATTTT. This encodes CATLNQPQHF.